This T cell receptor beta chain was found in a study of blood T cells in healthy people across ages. Through a sample-barcoded 5' primer and a J-beta primer mix, a second PCR was run for roughly 7 to 12 cycles. Each cDNA molecule was tagged by a template-switch adaptor that had 12 random nucleotides. TCRdb re-analysed the 5' RACE reads in MiXCR, keeping a single row per CDR3 protein. There are some 1.7 million distinct CDR3 sequences in the sample; roughly 30% occur only once, and around 7.7% lies in the top ten. The CDR3 contains 17 residues. V shed 1 base, J shed 4 bases, and the junction held 11 bases outside the gene matches. Germline CDR1 reads LGHNA; CDR2 reads YSLEER. A remark on this clonotype: What it binds is not known.

Points from the study as a whole: With age, beta diversity per million T cells declined roughly linearly, significantly by 40. Long-lived donors had more naive CD4+ cells and higher diversity than aged donors. Diversity estimates drawn from one million T cells were deemed underestimates.

The receptor was isolated from a woman aged 30 to 39 in good health. J is TRBJ2-3 and V is TRBV4-3, with TRBD2 matching over 7 bases. The sample comprised blood. The CDR3 reads CASSQALMGEGPDTQYF. CDR3 in DNA: TGCGCCAGCAGCCAAGCCCTAATGGGGGAGGGCCCAGATACGCAGTATTTT.